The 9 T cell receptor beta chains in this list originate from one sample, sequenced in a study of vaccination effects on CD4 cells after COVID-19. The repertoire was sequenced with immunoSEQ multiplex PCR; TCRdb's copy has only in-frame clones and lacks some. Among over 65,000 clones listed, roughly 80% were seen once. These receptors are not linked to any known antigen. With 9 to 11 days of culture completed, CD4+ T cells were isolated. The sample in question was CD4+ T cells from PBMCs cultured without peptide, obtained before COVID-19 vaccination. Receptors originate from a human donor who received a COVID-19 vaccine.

In DNA, the CDR3 is TGCGCCAGCAGCTTGAATCTGGATAACACTGAAGCTTTCTTT. It is translated as CASSLNLDNTEAFF. The rearrangement joins TRBV5-1 to TRBJ1-1; D unresolved. Trimming took 1 base from V and 2 from J, leaving 9 bases between them. Per the germline V gene, CDR1 is SGHRS and CDR2 is YFSETQ. There are 14 residues in the CDR3.

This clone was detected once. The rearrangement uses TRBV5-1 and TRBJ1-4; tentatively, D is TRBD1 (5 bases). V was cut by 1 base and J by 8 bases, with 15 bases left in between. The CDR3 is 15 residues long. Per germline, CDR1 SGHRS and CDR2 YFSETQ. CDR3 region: CASSLTRAQGEKLFF. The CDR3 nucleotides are TGCGCCAGCAGCTTGACCAGGGCGCAAGGGGAAAAACTGTTTTTT.

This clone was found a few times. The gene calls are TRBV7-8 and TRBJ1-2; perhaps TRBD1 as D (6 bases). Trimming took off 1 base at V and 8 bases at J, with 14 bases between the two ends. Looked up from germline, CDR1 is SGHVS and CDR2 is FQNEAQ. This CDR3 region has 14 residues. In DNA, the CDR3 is TGTGCCAGCAGCTTAGTGTCGGGGGCTGACGGCTACACCTTC. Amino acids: CASSLVSGADGYTF.

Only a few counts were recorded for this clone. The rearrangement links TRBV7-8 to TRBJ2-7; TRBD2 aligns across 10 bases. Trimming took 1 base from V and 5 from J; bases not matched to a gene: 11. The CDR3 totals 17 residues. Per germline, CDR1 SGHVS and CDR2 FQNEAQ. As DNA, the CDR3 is TGTGCCAGCAGCTTAGTCGGTAGCGGGGGGTCAGCCCACGAGCAGTACGTC. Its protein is CASSLVGSGGSAHEQYV.

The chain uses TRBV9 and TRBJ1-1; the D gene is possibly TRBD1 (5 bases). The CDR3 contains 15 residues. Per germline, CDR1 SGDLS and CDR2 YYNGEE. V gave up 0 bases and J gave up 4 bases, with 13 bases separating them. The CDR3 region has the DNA TGTGCCAGCAGCGTAGGGAGTCTGGGGGGCACTGAAGCTTTCTTT. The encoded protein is CASSVGSLGGTEAFF.

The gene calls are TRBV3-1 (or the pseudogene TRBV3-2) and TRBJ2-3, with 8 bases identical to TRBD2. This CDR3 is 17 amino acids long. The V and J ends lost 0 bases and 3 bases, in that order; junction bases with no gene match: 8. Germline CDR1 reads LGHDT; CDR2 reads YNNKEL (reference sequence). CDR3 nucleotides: TGTGCCAGCAGCCAAGACATCAGACGGGGGGGTACAGATACGCAGTATTTT. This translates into CASSQDIRRGGTDTQYF.

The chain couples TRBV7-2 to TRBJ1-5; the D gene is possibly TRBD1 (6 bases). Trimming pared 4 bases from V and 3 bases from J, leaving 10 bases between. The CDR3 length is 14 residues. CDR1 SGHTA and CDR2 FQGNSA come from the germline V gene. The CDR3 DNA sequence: TGTGCCAGCAGCTCAGACAGGACCAATCAGCCCCAGCATTTT. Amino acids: CASSSDRTNQPQHF.

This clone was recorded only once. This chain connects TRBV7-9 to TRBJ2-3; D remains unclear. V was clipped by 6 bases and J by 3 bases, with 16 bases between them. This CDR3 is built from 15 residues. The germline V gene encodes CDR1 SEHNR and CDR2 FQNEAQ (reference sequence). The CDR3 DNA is TGTGCCAGCAGTCGAAGTCGTGGGGTGACAGATACGCAGTATTTT. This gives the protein CASSRSRGVTDTQYF.

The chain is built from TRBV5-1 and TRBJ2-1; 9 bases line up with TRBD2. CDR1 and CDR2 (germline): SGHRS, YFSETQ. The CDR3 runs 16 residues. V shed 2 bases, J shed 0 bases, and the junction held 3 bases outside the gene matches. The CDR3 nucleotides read TGCGCCAGCAGCTTAGCGGGGGGAGTCTCCTACAATGAGCAGTTCTTC. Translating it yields CASSLAGGVSYNEQFF.